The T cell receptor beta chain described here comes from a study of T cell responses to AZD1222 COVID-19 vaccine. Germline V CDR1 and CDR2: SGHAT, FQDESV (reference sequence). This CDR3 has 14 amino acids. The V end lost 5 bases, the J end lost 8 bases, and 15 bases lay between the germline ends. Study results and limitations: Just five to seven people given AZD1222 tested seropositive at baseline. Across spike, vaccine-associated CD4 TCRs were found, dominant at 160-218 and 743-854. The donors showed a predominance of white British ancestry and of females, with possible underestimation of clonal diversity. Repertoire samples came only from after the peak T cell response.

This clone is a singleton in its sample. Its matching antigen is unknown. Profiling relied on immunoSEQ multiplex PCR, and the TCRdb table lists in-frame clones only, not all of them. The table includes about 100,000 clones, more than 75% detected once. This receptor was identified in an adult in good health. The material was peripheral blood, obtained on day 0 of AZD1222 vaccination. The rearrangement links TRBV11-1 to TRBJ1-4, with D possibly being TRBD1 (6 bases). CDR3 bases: TGTGCCAGCAGCCGCCGGGGACAAATGGAAAAACTGTTTTTT. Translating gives CASSRRGQMEKLFF.